The 7 T cell receptor beta chains in this list originate from one sample, sequenced in a study of blood T cells in healthy people across ages (dated by TCRdb to the mid-2010s). The receptor library was made with 5' RACE. Sequencing took place on an Illumina HiSeq 2500. A second PCR of 7 to 11 cycles was performed with a sample-barcoded 5' primer and a J-beta primer mix. The public reads were reanalyzed by TCRdb: fastp trimming at Q25, MiXCR alignment, in-frame beta chains only. When rows share a CDR3 protein, they turn into one entry using the most common DNA and genes. The sample table records 1 million or so distinct CDR3 sequences; 40% to 55% of these occur just once. Under 20% of the sample goes to the ten largest clones. The material sequenced was blood. The source is a woman aged 55-70 years in good health.

This clonotype came up many times. CDR3 bases: TGTGCCAGCACGGGAGGGTCCAAAAACATTCAGTACTTC. Its protein product is CASTGGSKNIQYF. This chain links TRBV25-1 with TRBJ2-4; TRBD2 agrees at 8 bases. V lost 7 bases and J lost 2; bases outside the gene matches: 1. Germline V gives CDR1 MGHDK, CDR2 SYGVNS. The CDR3 has 13 amino acids.

The V gene is TRBV7-9, the J gene TRBJ1-4; D unclear. The CDR3 is made up of 16 amino acids. Looked up from germline, CDR1 is SEHNR and CDR2 is FQNEAQ (reference sequence). The germline V and J ends were trimmed by 0 bases and 4 bases, with 12 bases remaining between them. CDR3 nucleotide sequence: TGTGCCAGCAGCTTAGCGCGGATGGGCTATAATGAAAAACTGTTTTTT. Protein product: CASSLARMGYNEKLFF.

This clonotype has just one count. The chain joins TRBV6-1 to TRBJ1-4; 7 bases agree with TRBD1. CDR3 length: 12 residues. V lost 8 bases and J lost 5; bases outside the gene matches: 2. The germline gives CDR1 MNHNS, CDR2 SASEGT. The CDR3 loop is CASRGQNEKLFF. For the CDR3, the DNA is TGTGCCAGCCGGGGACAGAATGAAAAACTGTTTTTT.

The gene calls are TRBV27 and TRBJ2-1; possibly TRBD1 for D (6 bases). This CDR3 spans 14 amino acids. V lost 5 bases to trimming and J lost 7 bases, with 15 bases between them. Germline V gene data show CDR1 as MNHEY and CDR2 as SMNVEV (reference sequence). CDR3 DNA: TGTGCCAGCAGTCAAGGGGGTCGTCCTAATGAGCAGTTCTTC. This encodes CASSQGGRPNEQFF.

The chain uses TRBV11-2 and TRBJ2-2; the match to TRBD1 covers 7 bases. Germline CDR1 is SGHAT and CDR2 is FQNNGV. The CDR3 has 15 residues. The J segment lost 6 bases and the V segment lost 5 bases, leaving 9 bases of the junction unmatched. The CDR3 bases are TGTGCCAGCAGCCATATGCAGGGGGACCCCGGGGAGCTGTTTTTT. It is translated as CASSHMQGDPGELFF. Combining the CDR3 with reference TRBV11-2 and TRBJ2-2 gives the whole variable domain EAGVAQSPRYKIIEKRQSVAFWCNPISGHATLYWYQQILGQGPKLLIQFQNNGVVDDSQLPKDRFSAERLKGVDSTLKIQPAKLEDSAVYLCASSHMQGDPGELFFGEGSRLTVL.

As to this clonotype: With a much larger clone just one base away, this may be a read error. The chain uses TRBV7-2 and TRBJ2-3; no reliable D call. The CDR3 loop spans 13 amino acids. Germline CDR1 is SGHTA and CDR2 is FQGNSA. Trimming removed 4 bases at V and 6 bases at J, with 11 bases between. The CDR3 loop is CASSCSGLDTQYF. CDR3 nucleotides: TGTGCCAGCAGCTGTTCCGGTTTGGATACGCAGTATTTT.

The chain uses TRBV5-1 and TRBJ2-7; 9 positions agree with TRBD2. V was clipped by 4 bases and J by 3 bases; unmatched bases: 8. The CDR3 runs 15 residues. The V gene's germline CDR1 is SGHRS and CDR2 YFSETQ. The CDR3 region has the DNA TGCGCCAGCAGCCCGGGACTAGCTCCTGTCTACGAGCAGTACTTC. Translated: CASSPGLAPVYEQYF.